The 11 T cell receptor beta chains reported below all come from one sample, sequenced in a study of a mutant IDH1 vaccine in newly diagnosed glioma. Libraries were prepared by immunoSEQ multiplex PCR; TCRdb keeps only in-frame clonotypes and omits some of them. This sample has about 38,000 clones, with around four fifths found just once. The time point: baseline, week 1 (first vaccination visit). Treatment of the sample: pre-vaccination baseline after standard-of-care therapy. The sample in question was PBMCs, obtained from a glioma patient treated with radiotherapy, temozolomide or both. The receptors shown here come from a middle-aged man with glioma. Some clones in this sample may be carry-over from other donors' samples.

The V and J genes are TRBV7-2 and TRBJ2-3, with D maybe TRBD2 (5 bases). The germline V gene has CDR1 SGHTA and CDR2 FQGNSA. V was clipped by 5 bases and J by 8 bases, with 14 bases between them. The CDR3 runs 13 residues. CDR3 coding DNA: TGTGCCAGCAGCGAGGGCCCCGTTGGTACGCAGTATTTT. This gives the protein CASSEGPVGTQYF.

The V call is TRBV5-1, the J call TRBJ1-2; D is ambiguous. The V and J ends lost 0 bases and 6 bases respectively, with 9 bases between them. This CDR3 region has 13 residues. From germline, CDR1 is SGHRS and CDR2 YFSETQ. In DNA form, the CDR3 reads TGCGCCAGCAGCTTGGAACCTGTGAATGGCTACACCTTC. It yields the protein CASSLEPVNGYTF.

The V call is TRBV11-1, the J call TRBJ1-1, with D hard to call. The CDR3 has 16 amino acids. The germline CDR1 and CDR2 sequences are SGHAT and FQDESV (reference sequence). The ends were cut back, 3 bases at V and 0 bases at J, with 14 bases in the middle. The CDR3 bases are TGTGCCAGCAGCTTTTATGGGTCCGCTTTGAACACTGAAGCTTTCTTT. It encodes CASSFYGSALNTEAFF.

The CDR3 reads CASTSVGPASYEQYF. DNA of the CDR3: TGTGCCAGCACCTCCGTAGGGCCAGCCTCCTACGAGCAGTACTTC. The V and J genes are TRBV7-2 and TRBJ2-7; D remains unclear. Germline lookup yields CDR1 SGHTA and CDR2 FQGNSA. The CDR3 has 15 residues. The V end was cut by 7 bases, the J end by 0 bases, with 16 bases between.

The V and J genes are TRBV30 and TRBJ2-7; a weak D match, TRBD1 (6 bases). The CDR3 consists of 13 residues. Trimming removed 4 bases from V and 8 bases from J, with 18 bases in between. From germline, CDR1 is GTSNPN and CDR2 SVGIG (reference sequence). The DNA of the CDR3 is TGTGCCTGGAACCCTGTCGCCAGGGGACAGCAGTACTTC. Amino acid sequence: CAWNPVARGQQYF.

The chain combines TRBV5-4 with TRBJ1-2; tentatively, D is TRBD1 (6 bases). The CDR3 is made up of 16 amino acids. The ends were cut back, 7 bases at V and 4 bases at J, with 23 bases in the middle. Germline loops: CDR1 SGHNT, CDR2 YYREEE (reference sequence). The CDR3: CASAPGGQTQIYGYTF. DNA for the CDR3: TGTGCCAGCGCCCCGGGGGGCCAGACTCAAATCTATGGCTACACCTTC.

This chain connects TRBV5-6 to TRBJ1-1; no clear D. CDR3 size: 15 residues. Trimming pared 0 bases from V and 2 bases from J, leaving 11 bases between. Germline V lookup: CDR1 SGHDT, CDR2 YYEEEE. The CDR3 bases are TGTGCCAGCAGCTTGGCAATAAGTAGCAACACTGAAGCTTTCTTT. Translation: CASSLAISSNTEAFF.

The chain links TRBV18 to TRBJ1-5; the D is unclear. CDR1 and CDR2 (germline): KGHSH, LQKENI. This CDR3 contains 16 residues. The germline V and J ends were trimmed by 4 bases and 2 bases, with 15 bases remaining between them. Written as DNA, the CDR3 is TGTGCCAGCTCACTGTACCTGCTTGATGGCAATCAGCCCCAGCATTTT. Its protein product is CASSLYLLDGNQPQHF. Full variable domain (missing parts from reference TRBV18 and TRBJ1-5): NAGVMQNPRHLVRRRGQEARLRCSPMKGHSHVYWYRQLPEEGLKFMVYLQKENIIDESGMPKERFSAEFPKEGPSILRIQQVVRGDSAAYFCASSLYLLDGNQPQHFGDGTRLSIL.

The chain links TRBV29-1 to TRBJ2-7; the match to TRBD2 covers 7 bases. With V trimmed by 4 bases and J by 2 bases, 5 bases remained unmatched. Germline V lookup: CDR1 SQVTM, CDR2 ANQGSEA. The CDR3 is made up of 13 amino acids. In nucleotides, the CDR3 is TGCAGCGTTGGTGAAGCGGGGCCCTACGAGCAGTACTTC. Translating gives CSVGEAGPYEQYF.

This chain links TRBV6-5 with TRBJ2-5; D is unresolved. This CDR3 region has 13 residues. With 4 bases removed from V and 6 bases from J, the gap between germline ends came to 12 bases. Germline lookup yields CDR1 MNHEY and CDR2 SVGAGI. For the CDR3, the DNA is TGTGCCAGCAGTTCGGGTCCCTCTAAGACCCAGTACTTC. Translated, it gives CASSSGPSKTQYF.

This clone was recorded once. CDR3 nucleotide sequence: TGTGCCAGCAGCTTTGGACAGGGCAATCAGCCCCAGCATTTT. Encoded protein: CASSFGQGNQPQHF. This rearrangement joins TRBV11-2 to TRBJ1-5; 7 bases fit TRBD1. CDR3 length equals 14 residues. The germline gives CDR1 SGHAT, CDR2 FQNNGV. V shed 3 bases and J 2 bases; nucleotides not matched to a gene: 1. Based on the CDR3 plus reference TRBV11-2 and TRBJ1-5, the full variable domain is EAGVAQSPRYKIIEKRQSVAFWCNPISGHATLYWYQQILGQGPKLLIQFQNNGVVDDSQLPKDRFSAERLKGVDSTLKIQPAKLEDSAVYLCASSFGQGNQPQHFGDGTRLSIL.